A single sample gave rise to the 10 T cell receptor beta chains below, sequenced in a study of radiotherapy plus CTLA-4 blockade in lung cancer. Sequenced by immunoSEQ multiplex PCR; TCRdb stores in-frame clones only, minus some. The table includes 120,000 or so clones, 75% to 80% detected once. The sample here was peripheral blood, taken from a patient treated with radiotherapy plus ipilimumab. Every receptor here comes from a human donor with non-small cell lung cancer who had a partial response to radiotherapy plus ipilimumab.

This chain connects TRBV18 to TRBJ2-5, with 12 positions matching TRBD2. CDR1 is KGHSH and CDR2 is LQKENI in the germline V gene. The V segment lost 3 bases and the J segment 4 bases; nucleotides outside the gene matches: 6. The CDR3 consists of 16 residues. CDR3 amino acids: CASSPEGLAGSETQYF. DNA for the CDR3: TGTGCCAGCTCACCCGAAGGACTAGCGGGATCAGAGACCCAGTACTTC.

V usage is TRBV27 and J usage is TRBJ1-2, with D hard to call. Per the germline V gene, CDR1 is MNHEY and CDR2 is SMNVEV (reference sequence). Trimming took 8 bases from V and 2 from J, leaving 18 bases between them. The CDR3 is made up of 15 amino acids. CDR3 amino acids: CASRSPKTVNYGYTF. The CDR3 nucleotides read TGTGCCAGCCGTTCGCCCAAGACTGTAAACTATGGCTACACCTTC.

The J gene is TRBJ1-3, the V gene TRBV7-2; D unresolved. The ends were cut back, 4 bases at V and 0 bases at J, with 7 bases in the middle. The length of the CDR3 is 14 residues. Germline-derived CDR1 and CDR2 are SGHTA and FQGNSA. The chain's CDR3 is CASSSAGSGNTIYF. CDR3 bases: TGTGCCAGCAGCTCCGCCGGCTCTGGAAACACCATATATTTT.

The chain is built from TRBV4-3 and TRBJ2-3; 7 nucleotides match TRBD2. CDR1 LGHNA and CDR2 YSLEER come from the germline V gene. V trimming: 4 bases; J trimming: 1 base; junction bases outside the gene matches: 14. The CDR3 contains 18 residues. The CDR3 sequence: CASSLTPGGGSGTDTQYF. The CDR3 DNA sequence: TGCGCCAGCAGCCTTACTCCGGGGGGTGGGAGTGGCACAGATACGCAGTATTTT.

The chain employs TRBV6-1 and TRBJ2-7; D is uncertain. This CDR3 spans 11 amino acids. V was trimmed by 4 bases and J by 5 bases, leaving 6 bases between them. The germline gives CDR1 MNHNS, CDR2 SASEGT. The CDR3 region is CASSVIDEQYF. The CDR3 DNA sequence: TGTGCCAGCAGTGTGATAGACGAGCAGTACTTC.

The chain joins TRBV5-1 to TRBJ2-1; 9 nucleotides match TRBD2. The J segment lost 10 bases and the V segment lost 0 bases, leaving 17 bases of the junction unmatched. CDR3 length: 18 amino acids. Germline-derived CDR1 and CDR2 are SGHRS and YFSETQ. This chain's CDR3 is CASSLGLAGALLGGEQFF. The CDR3 DNA follows: TGCGCCAGCAGCTTGGGGTTAGCGGGAGCTCTTCTGGGTGGCGAGCAGTTCTTC. The full variable domain, completed using reference TRBV5-1 and TRBJ2-1, is KAGVTQTPRYLIKTRGQQVTLSCSPISGHRSVSWYQQTPGQGLQFLFEYFSETQRNKGNFPGRFSGRQFSNSRSEMNVSTLELGDSALYLCASSLGLAGALLGGEQFFGPGTRLTVL.

This clone was recorded a few times. The chain uses TRBV27 and TRBJ2-4; 7 bases are a match to TRBD1. The V gene end was trimmed by 4 bases and the J gene end by 0 bases; junction bases not matched to a gene: 3. In germline, CDR1 is MNHEY, CDR2 SMNVEV (reference sequence). CDR3 length: 15 amino acids. The CDR3 region has the DNA TGTGCCAGCAGTTCGGGACAGTTAGCCAAAAACATTCAGTACTTC. As protein: CASSSGQLAKNIQYF.

The J gene is TRBJ2-5, the V gene TRBV6-5, with D perhaps matching TRBD2 (5 bases). The length of the CDR3 is 13 residues. The germline V and J ends were trimmed by 6 bases and 2 bases, with 10 bases remaining between them. The germline V gene encodes CDR1 MNHEY and CDR2 SVGAGI. The CDR3 spells CASSRRDQETQYF. The CDR3 DNA is TGTGCCAGCAGCCGCCGGGATCAAGAGACCCAGTACTTC.

This chain joins TRBV12-2 and TRBJ2-1; TRBD2, as called in the table, went unchecked against the DNA. TRBV12-2 is labeled a pseudogene. The CDR3 contains 16 residues. CDR3 sequence (DNA): TGTGCAAGTCGGCGGACTAGCGGGACTTGCCACAATGAGCAGTTCTTC. This sequence encodes CASRRTSGTCHNEQFF.

CDR3 region: CASSDGQGLREQYF. CDR3 bases: TGCGCCAGCAGTGATGGACAGGGACTACGAGAGCAGTACTTC. The rearrangement joins TRBV10-2 to TRBJ2-7, with D tentatively TRBD1 (8 bases). V lost 3 bases and J 7 bases, leaving 16 bases between the germline ends. The CDR3 is 14 residues long. CDR1 WSHSY and CDR2 SAAADI come from the germline V gene.